This TCR beta chain was identified during a study of Tregs in tolerant kidney transplant recipients. Germline CDR1 is SGHTA and CDR2 is FQGTGA. V trimming: 3 bases; J trimming: 0 bases; junction bases outside the gene matches: 5. The CDR3 is 16 amino acids. TCRdb keeps only in-frame clones here, not all; method: immunoSEQ multiplex PCR. The sample records 75,000 to 100,000 clones, roughly nine tenths being singletons. This sequence was found in a human donor in good health. The material sequenced was CD8+ T cells from blood. The V gene is TRBV7-3, the J gene TRBJ2-3; 8 bases match TRBD2. The CDR3 here is CASSLMTGGSTDTQYF. DNA for the CDR3: TGTGCCAGCAGCTTGATGACGGGGGGGAGCACAGATACGCAGTATTTT. The whole variable domain, filled in from reference TRBV7-3 and TRBJ2-3, reads GAGVSQTPSNKVTEKGKYVELRCDPISGHTALYWYRQSLGQGPEFLIYFQGTGAADDSGLPNDRFFAVRPEGSVSTLKIQRTERGDSAVYLCASSLMTGGSTDTQYFGPGTRLTVL.